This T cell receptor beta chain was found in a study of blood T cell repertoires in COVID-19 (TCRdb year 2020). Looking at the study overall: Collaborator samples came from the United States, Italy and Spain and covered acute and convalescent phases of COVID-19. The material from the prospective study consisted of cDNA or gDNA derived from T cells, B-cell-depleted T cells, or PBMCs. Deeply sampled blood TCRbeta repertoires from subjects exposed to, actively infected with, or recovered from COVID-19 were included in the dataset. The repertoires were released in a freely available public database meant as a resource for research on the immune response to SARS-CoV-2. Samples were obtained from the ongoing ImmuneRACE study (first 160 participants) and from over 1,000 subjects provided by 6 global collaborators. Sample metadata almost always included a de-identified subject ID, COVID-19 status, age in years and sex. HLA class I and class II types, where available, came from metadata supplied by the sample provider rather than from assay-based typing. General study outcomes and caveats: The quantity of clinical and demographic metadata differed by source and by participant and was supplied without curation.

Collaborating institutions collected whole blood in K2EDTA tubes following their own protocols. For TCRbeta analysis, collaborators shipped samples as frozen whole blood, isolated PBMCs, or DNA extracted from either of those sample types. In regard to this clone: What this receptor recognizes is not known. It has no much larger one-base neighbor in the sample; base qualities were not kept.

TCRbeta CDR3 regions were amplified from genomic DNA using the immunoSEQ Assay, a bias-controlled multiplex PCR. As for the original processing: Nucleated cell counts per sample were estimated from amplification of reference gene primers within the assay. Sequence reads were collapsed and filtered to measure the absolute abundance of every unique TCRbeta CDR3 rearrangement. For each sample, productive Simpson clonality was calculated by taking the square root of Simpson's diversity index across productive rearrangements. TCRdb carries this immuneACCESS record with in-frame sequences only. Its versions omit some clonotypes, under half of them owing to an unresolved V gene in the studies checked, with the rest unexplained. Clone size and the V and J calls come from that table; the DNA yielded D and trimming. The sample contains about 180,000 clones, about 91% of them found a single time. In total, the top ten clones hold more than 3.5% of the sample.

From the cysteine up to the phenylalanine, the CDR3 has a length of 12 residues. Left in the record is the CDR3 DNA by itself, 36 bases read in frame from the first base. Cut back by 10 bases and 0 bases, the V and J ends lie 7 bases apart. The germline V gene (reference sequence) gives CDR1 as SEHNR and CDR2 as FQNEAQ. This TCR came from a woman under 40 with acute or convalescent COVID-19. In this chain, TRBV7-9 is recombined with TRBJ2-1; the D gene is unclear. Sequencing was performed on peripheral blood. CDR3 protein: CAIPHSYNEQFF. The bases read TGTGCCATCCCCCACTCCTACAATGAGCAGTTCTTC.